This T cell receptor (beta chain) was captured by sequencing in a study of blood T cell repertoires in COVID-19. Study information: COVID-19 samples from acute and convalescent phases originated in the United States, Italy and Spain. PBMCs, B-cell-depleted T cells, or T cells provided the cDNA or gDNA that made up the material.

This CDR3 is 15 amino acids long. The germline V and J ends were trimmed by 0 bases and 1 base, with 9 bases remaining between them. CDR1 and CDR2 from the germline V gene are LNHNV and YYDKDF (reference sequence). Living in roughly 23 US areas, the participants were between about 18 and 100 years of age. Produced via immunoSEQ multiplex PCR; TCRdb's table is partial and in-frame only. Among some 230,000 clones listed, approximately 80% were seen once. The clonotype comes from a woman aged 40 to 49 with acute COVID-19. The gene calls are TRBV15 and TRBJ1-1; D gene uncertain. Material for sequencing was PBMCs or T cells enriched from blood (not recorded which). Here the CDR3 reads CATSRERFQNTEAFF. The CDR3 DNA reads TGTGCCACCAGCAGAGAGCGTTTCCAGAACACTGAAGCTTTCTTT.